This record concerns one T cell receptor beta chain sequence. Its antigen is currently unknown. This sample stems from a study of T cell responses to AZD1222 COVID-19 vaccine. Whole-study results and caveats: At baseline, just five to seven AZD1222 recipients tested seropositive.

Sequencing used immunoSEQ multiplex PCR; TCRdb keeps in-frame clones, though not all of them. The sample carries under 250,000 clones, more than 85% recorded once. The receptor's source is an adult in good health. This sample comprised peripheral blood, obtained on day 0 of MenACWY control vaccination.

In DNA form, the CDR3 reads TGTGCCAGCAATCACAGGGGATCTGGAAACACCATATATTTT. It translates to CASNHRGSGNTIYF. The rearrangement links TRBV7-2 to TRBJ1-3; 7 bases line up with TRBD1. The trim removed 7 bases at V and 1 base at J, leaving 4 bases unmatched. The germline V gene has CDR1 SGHTA and CDR2 FQGNSA. The CDR3 length is 14 residues. The variable domain in full, completed from reference TRBV7-2 and TRBJ1-3, reads GAGVSQSPSNKVTEKGKDVELRCDPISGHTALYWYRQSLGQGLEFLIYFQGNSAPDKSGLPSDRFSAERTGGSVSTLTIQRTQQEDSAVYLCASNHRGSGNTIYFGEGSWLTVV.